These T cell receptor beta chains were read from a single sample in a study of technical replicates of blood from a handful of donors. Sequenced by immunoSEQ multiplex PCR; TCRdb stores in-frame clones only, minus some. Here the sample spans roughly 100,000 clones, over 95% being singletons. The sequencing input was T cells isolated from PBMCs. The receptors come from a human donor in good health. CDR3s include the opening cysteine and the closing phenylalanine or tryptophan. The D gene is left open where the match is weak. Where a row states a size, it is once, few, many or the class of an expanded clone; other rows omit it.

TRBD2	TRBJ2-3	NA	TRBV7-9	TGTGCCAGCCGGCTAGCGGGGGGAGATACGCAGTATTTT	CASRLAGGDTQYF
TRBD2	TRBJ2-7	NA	TRBV4-1	TGCGCCAGCAGCCAAGCATTGAGCGGGAGCCGCTCCTACGAGCAGTACTTC	CASSQALSGSRSYEQYF
NA	TRBJ2-7	NA	TRBV29-1	TGCAGCATTGGAGGGGGCTACGAGCAGTACTTC	CSIGGGYEQYF
NA	TRBJ1-4	NA	TRBV27	TGTGCCAGCAGCCTAGGGGTTGCAACTAATGAAAAACTGTTTTTT	CASSLGVATNEKLFF
NA	TRBJ2-7	NA	TRBV7-2	TGTGCCAGCAGCTTAGTAACGGGGGGCGGATACGAGCAGTACTTC	CASSLVTGGGYEQYF
NA	TRBJ1-5	NA	TRBV6-6	TGTGCCAGCAGTTACTCGAGCAGGGACAATCAGCCCCAGCATTTT	CASSYSSRDNQPQHF
TRBD1	TRBJ1-1	NA	TRBV27	TGTGCCAGCAGACGCACAGGGGAGAGGACTGAAGCTTTCTTT	CASRRTGERTEAFF
TRBD2	TRBJ2-7	NA	TRBV2	TGTGCCAGCAGTGAGGGGTCGCGGGGGGGCAGGTACGAGCAGTACTTC	CASSEGSRGGRYEQYF
NA	TRBJ1-3	NA	TRBV19	TGTGCCATAATAAGAGCAGACAGCGAATACATATCTGGAAACACCATATATTTT	CAIIRADSEYISGNTIYF
NA	TRBJ2-5	NA	TRBV4-1	TGCGCCAGCAGCCAAGATATGGCAGGGGGGTTCCAAGAGACCCAGTACTTC	CASSQDMAGGFQETQYF
TRBD2	TRBJ2-1	once	TRBV10-3	TGTGCCATCAGTGACCTAGCGGGAGGGAGGGTCAATGAGCAGTTCTTC	CAISDLAGGRVNEQFF
TRBD2	TRBJ2-1	NA	TRBV5-4	TGTGCCAGCAGCCCCACAGCGGGGGGGCCACGTGAGCAGTTCTTC	CASSPTAGGPREQFF
TRBD1	TRBJ1-5	NA	TRBV6-6	TGTGCCAGCAGTTACCCCGACAGGGGCAACAATCAGCCCCAGCATTTT	CASSYPDRGNNQPQHF
TRBD2	TRBJ2-3	NA	TRBV4-2	TGTGCCAGCAGCCGAGTCCCGGGACTAGCGGGGACTAGCACAGATACGCAGTATTTT	CASSRVPGLAGTSTDTQYF
TRBD1	TRBJ2-5	NA	TRBV5-1	TGCGCCAGCAGCTTCCAGGGGGTAGAGACCCAGTACTTC	CASSFQGVETQYF
NA	TRBJ2-3	NA	TRBV7-6	TGTGCCAGCAGCCCGGGACTTACAGATACGCAGTATTTT	CASSPGLTDTQYF
TRBD1	TRBJ2-5	NA	TRBV5-4	TGTGCCAGCAGCCTCGGACAGGGCGTTGGGGAGACCCAGTACTTC	CASSLGQGVGETQYF
NA	TRBJ2-6	NA	TRBV7-7	TGTGCCAGCAGCTCACTAAAGACGTGGCGAGAGGCGGACTCTGGGGCCAACGTCCTGACTTTC	CASSSLKTWREADSGANVLTF
NA	TRBJ2-6	NA	TRBV30	TGTGCCATCCACTCTGGGGCCAACGTCCTGACTTTC	CAIHSGANVLTF
NA	TRBJ2-5	NA	TRBV2	TGTGCCAGCAGTGAAAACGGCGGAGAGACCCAGTACTTC	CASSENGGETQYF